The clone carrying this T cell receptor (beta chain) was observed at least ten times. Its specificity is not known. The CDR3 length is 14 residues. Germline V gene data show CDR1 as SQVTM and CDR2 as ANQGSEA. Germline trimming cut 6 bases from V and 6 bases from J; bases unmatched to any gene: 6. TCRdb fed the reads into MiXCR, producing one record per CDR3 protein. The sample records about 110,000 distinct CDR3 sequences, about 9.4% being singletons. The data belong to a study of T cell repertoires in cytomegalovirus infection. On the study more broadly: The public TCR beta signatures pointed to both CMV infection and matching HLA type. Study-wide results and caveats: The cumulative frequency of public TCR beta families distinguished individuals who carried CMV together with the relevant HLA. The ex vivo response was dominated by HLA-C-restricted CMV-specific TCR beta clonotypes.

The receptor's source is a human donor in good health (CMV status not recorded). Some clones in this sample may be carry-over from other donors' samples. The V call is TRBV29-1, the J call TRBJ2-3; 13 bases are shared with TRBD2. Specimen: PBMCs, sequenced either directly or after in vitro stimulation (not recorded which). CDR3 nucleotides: TGCAGCGTGGGGGGACTAGCGGGAAGGGATACGCAGTATTTT. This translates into CSVGGLAGRDTQYF.